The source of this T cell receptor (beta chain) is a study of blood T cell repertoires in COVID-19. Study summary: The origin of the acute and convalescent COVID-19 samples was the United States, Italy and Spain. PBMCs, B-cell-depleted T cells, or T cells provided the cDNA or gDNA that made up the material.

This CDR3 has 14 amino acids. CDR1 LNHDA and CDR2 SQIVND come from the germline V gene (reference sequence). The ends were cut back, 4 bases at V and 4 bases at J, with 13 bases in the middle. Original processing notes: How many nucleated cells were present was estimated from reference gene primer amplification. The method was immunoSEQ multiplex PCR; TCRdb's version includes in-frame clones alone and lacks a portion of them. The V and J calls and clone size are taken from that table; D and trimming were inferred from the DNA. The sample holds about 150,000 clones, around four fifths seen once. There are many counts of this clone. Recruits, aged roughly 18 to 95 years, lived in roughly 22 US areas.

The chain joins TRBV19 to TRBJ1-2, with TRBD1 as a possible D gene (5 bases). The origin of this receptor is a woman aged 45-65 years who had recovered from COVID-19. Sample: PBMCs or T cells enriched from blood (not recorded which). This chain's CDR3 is CASSKPGLIYGYTF. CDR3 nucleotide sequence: TGTGCCAGTAGTAAACCGGGACTGATCTATGGCTACACCTTC.